This entry features one T cell receptor beta chain sequence. The antigen remains undetermined. The entry originates in a study of T-cell memory formation after mild COVID-19. Study-wide background: TCR clusters largely stayed donor specific.

Germline V gene data show CDR1 as ENHRY and CDR2 as SYGVKD. V lost 3 bases to trimming and J lost 2 bases; unmatched junction nucleotides: 1. There are 14 residues in the CDR3. Study-wide points: Later expanders leaned CD4+, whereas clones that contracted between day 15 and 85 were balanced CD4/CD8. There were some responding clones in pre-infection memory, which suggested that cross-reactive memory had joined.

Researchers used 5'RACE with constant-segment primers to make TCR alpha and TCR beta cDNA libraries that carry sample barcodes and UMIs. From the 5' RACE reads, TCRdb called clonotypes with MiXCR, one entry per CDR3 protein. The data show under 350,000 distinct CDR3 sequences, around 16% seen once. The chain couples TRBV10-3 to TRBJ1-2; 9 bases map to TRBD1. What was sequenced was PBMCs or a T cell subset sorted from them (not recorded which). The clonotype was recovered from a man younger than 35 who had mild COVID-19 (a few samples of this study predate the infection). Cell type and time point are not known. For the CDR3, the DNA is TGTGCCATCAGTGAAGGACAGGGGAACTATGGCTACACCTTC. Protein: CAISEGQGNYGYTF.